What follows are 27 T cell receptor beta chains derived from one specimen sequenced in a study of T-cell reconstitution after alpha-beta-depleted transplantation in children. TCRbeta library construction was performed incorporating unique molecular identifiers. TCRdb itself ran the PCR reads through MiXCR, one entry per CDR3 protein. The sample contains over 150,000 distinct CDR3 sequences, 8.5% to 14% of which appear only once. Sequencing was performed on PBMCs, taken before TCRalphabeta/CD19-depleted stem cell transplant. Receptors were obtained from a boy between 2 and 10 years old with acute myeloid leukemia, due to receive a stem cell transplant.

Ten or more counts support this clonotype. The gene calls are TRBV20-1 and TRBJ1-5; D is uncertain. From germline, CDR1 is DFQATT and CDR2 SNEGSKA (reference sequence). V was cut by 0 bases and J by 6 bases, with 12 bases left in between. This CDR3 comprises 14 residues. This chain's CDR3 is CSARDLRGGQPQHF. DNA for the CDR3: TGCAGTGCTAGAGATCTCCGAGGCGGTCAGCCCCAGCATTTT.

The sample holds many counts of this clonotype. V and J are TRBV5-8 and TRBJ2-5; D uncertain. V was shortened by 0 bases and J by 0 bases, with 9 bases between the two germline ends. Germline V gene sequence: CDR1 SGHTS, CDR2 YDEGEE. The CDR3 is 15 residues long. For the CDR3, the DNA is TGTGCCAGCAGCTTGGGGACCGTCAACCAAGAGACCCAGTACTTC. Translated: CASSLGTVNQETQYF.

This clonotype was recorded many times. The gene calls are TRBV20-1 and TRBJ1-2; tentative D call: TRBD1 (6 bases). CDR1 is DFQATT, CDR2 SNEGSKA, per germline (reference sequence). The V end lost 1 base, the J end lost 3 bases, and 12 bases lay between the germline ends. The CDR3 spans 14 residues. CDR3 in amino acids: CSARGMDSYYGYTF. The CDR3 bases are TGCAGTGCTAGAGGGATGGACAGTTACTATGGCTACACCTTC.

Details on this clonotype: This may arise from a read error, as a much more abundant clone is one base away. This sequence joins TRBV13 and TRBJ1-2; D perhaps matches TRBD1 (5 bases). The CDR3 loop spans 14 amino acids. Germline CDR1 is PRHDT and CDR2 is FYEKMQ (reference sequence). The CDR3 DNA reads TGTACCAGCAGCTCAGGTGTAGGGGTTCGGGGCTACACCTTC. Translating it yields CTSSSGVGVRGYTF.

This clonotype has a count of ten or more. This chain joins TRBV5-1 and TRBJ1-1; D uncertain. In germline, CDR1 is SGHRS, CDR2 YFSETQ. The length of the CDR3 is 13 residues. Trimming took 0 bases from V and 1 from J, leaving 4 bases between them. The CDR3 is CASSLDRNTEAFF. The CDR3 nucleotides read TGCGCCAGCAGCTTGGACAGGAACACTGAAGCTTTCTTT.

This clonotype was seen repeatedly, ten times or more. This sequence joins TRBV20-1 and TRBJ2-4; no reliable D call. Trimming left V 0 bases short and J 1 base short, with 7 bases between. CDR1 and CDR2 from the germline V gene are DFQATT and SNEGSKA (reference sequence). This CDR3 is built from 14 residues. The CDR3 is CSARDLKAKNIQYF. For the CDR3, the DNA is TGCAGTGCTAGAGATCTGAAGGCCAAAAACATTCAGTACTTC.

Ten or more counts support this clonotype. This rearrangement joins TRBV28 to TRBJ2-3; D perhaps matches TRBD2 (5 bases). The germline V gene has CDR1 MDHEN and CDR2 SYDVKM. This CDR3 spans 15 amino acids. Trimming left V 4 bases short and J 6 bases short, with 17 bases between. The CDR3 region has the DNA TGTGCCAGCAGTTCGCCCAGGCCCGGAGGTGATACGCAGTATTTT. This translates into CASSSPRPGGDTQYF. The entire variable domain, with the rest obtained from reference TRBV28 and TRBJ2-3, is as follows: DVKVTQSSRYLVKRTGEKVFLECVQDMDHENMFWYRQDPGLGLRLIYFSYDVKMKEKGDIPEGYSVSREKKERFSLILESASTNQTSMYLCASSSPRPGGDTQYFGPGTRLTVL.

This clonotype was observed at least ten times. J is TRBJ2-7 and V is TRBV12-3 or TRBV12-4, with 7 bases fitting TRBD2. The CDR3 totals 13 residues. J gave up 5 bases and V 3 bases, and 4 bases lay outside the gene matches. The CDR3 region is CASSLREQDEQYF. Here the CDR3 DNA reads TGTGCCAGCAGTTTGCGGGAGCAGGACGAGCAGTACTTC.

The chain joins TRBV28 to TRBJ2-1; no firm D call. V dropped 6 bases and J dropped 4 bases, with 25 bases sitting between them. Germline V lookup: CDR1 MDHEN, CDR2 SYDVKM. This CDR3 spans 18 amino acids. The CDR3 here is CASSRPGVLSNEYNEQFF. CDR3 bases: TGTGCCAGCAGCCGACCTGGGGTCCTCTCTAACGAATACAATGAGCAGTTCTTC.

This clonotype was seen at least ten times. The V and J genes are TRBV19 and TRBJ2-7; 9 positions match TRBD1. The V segment lost 7 bases and the J segment 7 bases; nucleotides outside the gene matches: 17. This CDR3 comprises 16 residues. CDR1 and CDR2 (germline): LNHDA, SQIVND (reference sequence). The CDR3 nucleotides are TGTGCCAGTACCCCCGGTGGGGGACAGGGACGTTTGGAGCAGTACTTC. It specifies CASTPGGGQGRLEQYF.

This clonotype was recorded many times. The V call is TRBV7-3, the J call TRBJ1-6; TRBD1 matches at 8 bases. The CDR3 is made up of 14 amino acids. V gave up 4 bases and J gave up 7 bases; unmatched junction bases: 3. Germline-derived CDR1 and CDR2 are SGHTA and FQGTGA. The CDR3 DNA reads TGTGCCAGCAGCTCCGCAGGGGGCAATTCACCCCTCCACTTT. The encoded protein is CASSSAGGNSPLHF.

Of note for this clonotype: This may come from a read error, since a much larger clone is one base off. The chain carries TRBV7-6 and TRBJ2-5; 11 bases align to TRBD2. This CDR3 contains 15 residues. V gave up 5 bases and J gave up 5 bases; unmatched junction bases: 7. Germline CDR1 reads SGHVS; CDR2 reads FNYEAQ. CDR3 amino acids: CASSVRLAGPETQYF. The CDR3 nucleotides are TGTGCCAGCAGCGTTAGACTAGCGGGGCCCGAGACCCAGTACTTC.

This clonotype has a count of ten or more. CDR3 nucleotide sequence: TGCGCCAGCAGCACCCCGACAGGGCGCCACGAGCAGTACTTC. Its protein is CASSTPTGRHEQYF. V and J are TRBV5-1 and TRBJ2-7; 7 bases are a match to TRBD1. Germline V gives CDR1 SGHRS, CDR2 YFSETQ. V lost 4 bases, J lost 5 bases, and 9 bases stayed unmatched. The CDR3 consists of 14 residues.

This clonotype was counted at least ten times. The genes are TRBV20-1 and TRBJ2-3; maybe TRBD2 (6 bases). This CDR3 has 14 residues. Germline V CDR1 and CDR2: DFQATT, SNEGSKA (reference sequence). Trimming pared 6 bases from V and 3 bases from J, leaving 16 bases between. The CDR3 protein is CSAWVAERTDTQYF. CDR3 nucleotides: TGCAGTGCCTGGGTAGCGGAAAGGACAGATACGCAGTATTTT.

In this sample, this clonotype turned up many times. CDR3 protein: CSAEGFSYEQYF. CDR3 DNA sequence: TGCAGTGCAGAGGGCTTCTCCTACGAGCAGTACTTC. The chain couples TRBV20-1 to TRBJ2-7, with a possible D match to TRBD2 (5 bases). Trimming pared 6 bases from V and 0 bases from J, leaving 9 bases between. Germline-derived CDR1 and CDR2 are DFQATT and SNEGSKA (reference sequence). The CDR3 has 12 amino acids.

At least ten counts were recorded for this clonotype. The gene calls are TRBV2 and TRBJ1-4; 8 nucleotides align to TRBD1. Losses at the gene ends were 6 bases for V and 0 bases for J; bases not matched to a gene: 12. This CDR3 has 18 amino acids. Germline V lookup: CDR1 SNHLY, CDR2 FYNNEI. This chain's CDR3 is CASSVLQGDKATNEKLFF. The CDR3 DNA is TGTGCCAGCAGCGTCTTACAGGGGGATAAAGCAACTAATGAAAAACTGTTTTTT.

This clonotype was recorded at least ten times. The DNA of the CDR3 is TGTGCCAGCAGTCCGGCGGGACAGGGGAACACTGAAGCTTTCTTT. Its translation is CASSPAGQGNTEAFF. The chain employs TRBV28 and TRBJ1-1; TRBD1 agrees at 9 bases. Per germline, CDR1 MDHEN and CDR2 SYDVKM. The trim removed 5 bases at V and 1 base at J, leaving 5 bases unmatched. The CDR3 is made up of 15 amino acids. Full variable domain (rest looked up from reference TRBV28 and TRBJ1-1): DVKVTQSSRYLVKRTGEKVFLECVQDMDHENMFWYRQDPGLGLRLIYFSYDVKMKEKGDIPEGYSVSREKKERFSLILESASTNQTSMYLCASSPAGQGNTEAFFGQGTRLTVV.

This clonotype has a count of ten or more. The chain uses TRBV3-1 and TRBJ2-2, with D uncertain. V gave up 3 bases and J gave up 5 bases, with 13 bases separating them. CDR1 LGHDT and CDR2 YNNKEL come from the germline V gene (reference sequence). The CDR3 runs 15 residues. CDR3 coding DNA: TGTGCCAGCAGCCAGGGTACAGCTACGACCGGGGAGCTGTTTTTT. Protein sequence: CASSQGTATTGELFF.

This clonotype occurred many times. The rearrangement joins TRBV12-3 or TRBV12-4 to TRBJ2-5; TRBD1 might be the D (5 bases). V was cut by 8 bases and J by 2 bases, with 12 bases left in between. The CDR3 has 13 residues. The CDR3 bases are TGTGCCAGCTCGCGTGGGGCTCAAGAGACCCAGTACTTC. It yields the protein CASSRGAQETQYF.

This clonotype was seen at least ten times. The J gene is TRBJ2-7, the V gene TRBV7-2; 10 bases agree with TRBD2. This CDR3 region has 15 residues. With 5 bases clipped from V and 0 bases from J, the junction kept 4 bases outside the gene matches. Per the germline V gene, CDR1 is SGHTA and CDR2 is FQGNSA. The CDR3 nucleotides read TGTGCCAGCAGCCGAAGGACTAGCGGCTCCTACGAGCAGTACTTC. Translating gives CASSRRTSGSYEQYF. Together with reference TRBV7-2 and TRBJ2-7, the CDR3 gives the full variable domain: GAGVSQSPSNKVTEKGKDVELRCDPISGHTALYWYRQSLGQGLEFLIYFQGNSAPDKSGLPSDRFSAERTGGSVSTLTIQRTQQEDSAVYLCASSRRTSGSYEQYFGPGTRLTVT.

This clonotype was detected ten times or more. This chain links TRBV25-1 with TRBJ2-7, with D possibly matching TRBD1 (5 bases). V was clipped by 2 bases and J by 6 bases, with 11 bases between them. The CDR3 has 13 amino acids. The germline CDR1 and CDR2 sequences are MGHDK and SYGVNS. CDR3 amino acids: CASSETAGREQYF. The CDR3, as DNA: TGTGCCAGCAGTGAAACCGCAGGGCGCGAGCAGTACTTC.

In its sample, this clonotype was seen many times. The chain couples TRBV29-1 to TRBJ1-2, with a weak D call TRBD1 (5 bases). V shed 4 bases and J shed 4 bases, with 16 bases lying between them. The CDR3 runs to 14 residues. Germline V gene data show CDR1 as SQVTM and CDR2 as ANQGSEA. In nucleotides, the CDR3 is TGCAGCGTTGTGTCGACAGCCCCAAGCTATGGCTACACCTTC. As protein: CSVVSTAPSYGYTF.

About this clonotype itself: This sequence may be a read error, since a much larger clone differs from it by one base. This chain links TRBV7-9 with TRBJ2-3; 7 bases align to TRBD2. The CDR3 loop spans 17 amino acids. Germline assignment: CDR1 SEHNR and CDR2 FQNEAQ (reference sequence). The V and J ends lost 3 bases and 2 bases, in that order; junction bases with no gene match: 11. CDR3 region: CASSFAGAGAATDTQYF. CDR3 coding DNA: TGTGCCAGCAGCTTCGCCGGGGCGGGAGCAGCCACAGATACGCAGTATTTT.

This chain uses TRBV30 with TRBJ2-2; the match to TRBD2 covers 7 bases. V lost 0 bases and J lost 4; bases outside the gene matches: 5. CDR3 length: 15 residues. Germline V gives CDR1 GTSNPN, CDR2 SVGIG (reference sequence). CDR3 DNA: TGTGCCTGGAGTGTATCGGTAGCGGGCACCGGGGAGCTGTTTTTT. It yields the protein CAWSVSVAGTGELFF. Complete variable domain (other parts from reference TRBV30 and TRBJ2-2): SQTIHQWPATLVQPVGSPLSLECTVEGTSNPNLYWYRQAAGRGLQLLFYSVGIGQISSEVPQNLSASRPQDRQFILSSKKLLLSDSGFYLCAWSVSVAGTGELFFGEGSRLTVL.

The sample holds many counts of this clonotype. The rearrangement uses TRBV7-9 and TRBJ1-1; unclear D gene. Trimming left V 8 bases short and J 0 bases short, with 13 bases between. This CDR3 spans 14 amino acids. The germline V gene has CDR1 SEHNR and CDR2 FQNEAQ (reference sequence). CDR3 sequence: CASSDLSLNTEAFF. DNA for the CDR3: TGTGCCAGCTCGGACCTTTCTTTGAACACTGAAGCTTTCTTT.

The rearrangement uses TRBV20-1 and TRBJ2-3, with 8 bases identical to TRBD2. The CDR3 extends over 18 amino acids. V lost 0 bases to trimming and J lost 3 bases; unmatched junction nucleotides: 14. Germline values: CDR1 DFQATT, CDR2 SNEGSKA (reference sequence). For the CDR3, the DNA is TGCAGTGCTAGAGATGGTTGGGTGCCGGGACTAGTGACAGATACGCAGTATTTT. Translated, it gives CSARDGWVPGLVTDTQYF.

The chain is built from TRBV20-1 and TRBJ2-4, with TRBD1 as a possible D gene (5 bases). The CDR3 sequence is 17 residues long. CDR1 DFQATT and CDR2 SNEGSKA come from the germline V gene (reference sequence). Trimming cost V 4 bases and J 1 base, with 20 bases left between them. The CDR3: CSAIVPPSGKAKNIQYF. In DNA, the CDR3 is TGCAGTGCTATCGTGCCCCCATCAGGGAAGGCCAAAAACATTCAGTACTTC.